The present TCR beta chain was sequenced within a study of T cells after yellow fever vaccination. In the study overall: Where fractions had low cell numbers, libraries were prepared from them with the SMART-Seq v4 Ultra Low Input RNA kit. Whole-study results and caveats: Abundant clonotypes from the bulk population could get into FACS-sorted repertoires as contaminants. The secondary response peaked faster, at day 5 versus 15, but was weaker.

A universal primer site and UMIs were added as TCR cDNA was made by 5'RACE template switching. TCRdb processed the 5' RACE reads anew with MiXCR; each CDR3 protein has one entry. The table lists a few hundred thousand distinct CDR3 sequences, about an eighth of them singletons. This clonotype was seen a few times. Its specificity is unknown. The length of the CDR3 is 14 residues. V shed 4 bases and J 8 bases; nucleotides not matched to a gene: 9. Looked up from germline, CDR1 is SGHRS and CDR2 is YFSETQ. The rearrangement links TRBV5-1 to TRBJ2-1; 7 bases match TRBD2. This TCR came from a man aged 25 to 45 who received the YFV17D yellow fever vaccine. Sequencing used CD4+ T cells sorted from PBMCs, obtained 45 days after the yellow fever booster vaccination. CDR3 amino acids: CASSLTSSTDEQFF. DNA of the CDR3: TGCGCCAGCAGCCTGACTAGCTCGACGGATGAGCAGTTCTTC.